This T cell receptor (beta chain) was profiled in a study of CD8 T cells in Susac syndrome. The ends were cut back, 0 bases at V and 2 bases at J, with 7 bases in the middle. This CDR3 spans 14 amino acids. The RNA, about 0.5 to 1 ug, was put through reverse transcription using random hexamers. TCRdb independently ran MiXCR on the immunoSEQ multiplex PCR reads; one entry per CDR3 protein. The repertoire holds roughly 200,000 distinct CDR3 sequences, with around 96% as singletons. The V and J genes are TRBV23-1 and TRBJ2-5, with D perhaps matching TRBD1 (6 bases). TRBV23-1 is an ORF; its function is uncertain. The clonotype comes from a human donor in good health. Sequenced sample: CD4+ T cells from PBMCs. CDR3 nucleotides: TGCGCCAGCAGTCAATCGGACAGACAAGAGACCCAGTACTTC. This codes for CASSQSDRQETQYF.